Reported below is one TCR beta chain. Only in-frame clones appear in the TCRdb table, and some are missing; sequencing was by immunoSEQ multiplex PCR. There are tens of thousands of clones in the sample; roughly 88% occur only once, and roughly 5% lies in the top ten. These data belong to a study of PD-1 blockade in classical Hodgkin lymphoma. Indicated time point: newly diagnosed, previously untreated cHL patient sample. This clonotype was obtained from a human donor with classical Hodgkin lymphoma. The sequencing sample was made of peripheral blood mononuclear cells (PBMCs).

CDR3 DNA sequence: TGTGCCAGCAGCCCCTTCTCGAGCGGGGTTGGGGGTGAGCAGTTCTTC. It is translated as CASSPFSSGVGGEQFF. This rearrangement joins TRBV7-3 to TRBJ2-1; 7 bases agree with TRBD2. With 5 bases clipped from V and 9 bases from J, the junction kept 16 bases outside the gene matches. Germline CDR1 and CDR2: SGHTA and FQGTGA. The CDR3 covers 16 residues. Filled out from reference TRBV7-3 and TRBJ2-1, the complete variable domain reads GAGVSQTPSNKVTEKGKYVELRCDPISGHTALYWYRQSLGQGPEFLIYFQGTGAADDSGLPNDRFFAVRPEGSVSTLKIQRTERGDSAVYLCASSPFSSGVGGEQFFGPGTRLTVL.